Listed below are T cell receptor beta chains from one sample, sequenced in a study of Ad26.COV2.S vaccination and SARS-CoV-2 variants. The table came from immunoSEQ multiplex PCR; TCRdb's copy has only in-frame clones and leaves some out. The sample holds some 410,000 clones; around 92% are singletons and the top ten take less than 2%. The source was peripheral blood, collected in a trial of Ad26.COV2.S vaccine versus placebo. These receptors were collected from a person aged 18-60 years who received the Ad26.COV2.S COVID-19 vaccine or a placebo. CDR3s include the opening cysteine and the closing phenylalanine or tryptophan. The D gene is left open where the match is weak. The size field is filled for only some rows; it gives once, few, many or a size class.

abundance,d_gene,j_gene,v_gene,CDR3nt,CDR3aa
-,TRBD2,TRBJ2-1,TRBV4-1,TGCGCCAGCAGCCAACCTAGCGGGGGGGTTTATGAGCAGTTCTTC,CASSQPSGGVYEQFF
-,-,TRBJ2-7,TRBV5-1,TGCGCCAGCAGCTTGGATTCAGGGGACTACGAGCAGTACTTC,CASSLDSGDYEQYF
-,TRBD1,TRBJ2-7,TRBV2,TGTGCCAGCAGTGAAACACCGGGACAGGACTCCTACGAGCAGTACTTC,CASSETPGQDSYEQYF
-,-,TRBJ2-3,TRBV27,TGTGCCAGCGCCGGGAGTGGGGGGGCGACAGATACGCAGTATTTT,CASAGSGGATDTQYF
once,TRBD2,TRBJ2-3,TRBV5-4,TGTGCCAGCAGCGAGACTAGCGGGGGGGCCCCAGATACGCAGTATTTT,CASSETSGGAPDTQYF
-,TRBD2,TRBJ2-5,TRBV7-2,TGTGCCAGCAGCTCCCAGAGCGGGATCCAAGAGACCCAGTACTTC,CASSSQSGIQETQYF
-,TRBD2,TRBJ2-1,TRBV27,TGTGCCAGCAGTTTAGGAGCGGGGGGGCTGGATGAGCAGTTCTTC,CASSLGAGGLDEQFF
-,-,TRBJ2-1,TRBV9,TGTGCCAGCAGCTTCATTGGTCTCATAGGCGATGAGCAGTTCTTC,CASSFIGLIGDEQFF
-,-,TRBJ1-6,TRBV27,TGTGCCAGCACCAACCCTCCCCTCCGGGGTTCCTATAATTCACCCCTCCACTTT,CASTNPPLRGSYNSPLHF
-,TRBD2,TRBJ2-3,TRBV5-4,TGTGCCAGCAGCTCACTAGCGGGGGACCTCACAGATACGCAGTATTTT,CASSSLAGDLTDTQYF
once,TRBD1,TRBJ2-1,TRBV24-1,TGTGCCACCAAGCAGACAGGGGGAATCAACAATGAGCAGTTCTTC,CATKQTGGINNEQFF
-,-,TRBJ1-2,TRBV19,TGTGCCAGTAGTATTGGGCGGCAGATGGGGAACTATGGCTACACCTTC,CASSIGRQMGNYGYTF
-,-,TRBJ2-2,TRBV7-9,TGTGCCAGCGATCTACGGGGCGGGGAGCTGTTTTTT,CASDLRGGELFF
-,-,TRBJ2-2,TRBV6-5,TGTGCCAGCAGTGACTCAAGAAACACCGGGGAGCTGTTTTTT,CASSDSRNTGELFF
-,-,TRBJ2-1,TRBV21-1,TGTGCCAGCAGCGATGAGGGACAGCCGTCCTACAATGAGCAGTTCTTC,CASSDEGQPSYNEQFF
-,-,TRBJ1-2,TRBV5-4,TGTGCCAGCAGCCCCACCACCCCGGGCTTTGACTATGGCTACACCTTC,CASSPTTPGFDYGYTF
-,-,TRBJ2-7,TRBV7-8,TGTGCCAGCAGCCGCGGTGGAGGGTCCTACGAGCAGTACTTC,CASSRGGGSYEQYF
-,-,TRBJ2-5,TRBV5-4,TGTGCCAGCAGCGGACAGAAAGAGACCCAGTACTTC,CASSGQKETQYF
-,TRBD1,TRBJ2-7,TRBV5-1,TGCGCCAGCAGCTTGGGCCATAGGGACAGGCGCTCCTACGAGCAGTACTTC,CASSLGHRDRRSYEQYF
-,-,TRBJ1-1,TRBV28,TGTGCCAGCAGTTTCGGCAGTAACACTGAAGCTTTCTTT,CASSFGSNTEAFF
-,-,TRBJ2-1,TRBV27,TGTGCCAGCAGTTTATACGGGGCAGGTGACAATGAGCAGTTCTTC,CASSLYGAGDNEQFF
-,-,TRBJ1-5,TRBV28,TGTGCCAAAGTTCGAGGGAATCAGCCCCAGCATTTT,CAKVRGNQPQHF
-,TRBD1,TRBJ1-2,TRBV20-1,TGCAGCGCCGACAGGGGGCTTGGCTACACCTTC,CSADRGLGYTF
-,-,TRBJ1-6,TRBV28,TGTGCCAGCAGTTTACCAGGGACAAATTCACCCCTCCACTTT,CASSLPGTNSPLHF
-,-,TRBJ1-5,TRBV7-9,TGTGCCAGCAGCTTAGGGGTAGGACAGCCCGGTCAGCCCCAGCATTTT,CASSLGVGQPGQPQHF
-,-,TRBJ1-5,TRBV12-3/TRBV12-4,TGTGCCAGCAGCAGGGTCCTGAATCAGCCCCAGCATTTT,CASSRVLNQPQHF
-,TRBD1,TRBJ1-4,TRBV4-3,TGCGCCAGCAGCCTCGGGACAGGGTTGGGTGGCAATGAAAAACTGTTTTTT,CASSLGTGLGGNEKLFF
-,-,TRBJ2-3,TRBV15,TGTGCCACCAGCAGAGATCTAGTACAAGATACGCAGTATTTT,CATSRDLVQDTQYF
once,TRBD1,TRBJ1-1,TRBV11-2,TGTGCCAGCAGCCTAGGACAGGGGATATCTGAAGCTTTCTTT,CASSLGQGISEAFF
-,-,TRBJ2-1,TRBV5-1,TGCGCCAGCAGCTTGTGGTCCAGAGACAATGAGCAGTTCTTC,CASSLWSRDNEQFF
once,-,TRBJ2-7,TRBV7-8,TGTGCCAGCACGGACACAGCCTACGAGCAGTACTTC,CASTDTAYEQYF
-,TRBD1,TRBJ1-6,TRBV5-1,TGCGCCAGCAGCCCCGGGACAGGGTTGAATTCACCCCTCCACTTT,CASSPGTGLNSPLHF
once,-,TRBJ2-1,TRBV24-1,TGTGCCACGGGAGAGGAGGGGTATTACAATGAGCAGTTCTTC,CATGEEGYYNEQFF
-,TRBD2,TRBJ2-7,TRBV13,TGTGCCAGCAGCTTCCCGACTAGCGGGACCTACGAGCAGTACTTC,CASSFPTSGTYEQYF
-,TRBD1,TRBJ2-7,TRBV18,TGTGCCAGCTCACCGACAGGGGCCTACGAGCAGTACTTC,CASSPTGAYEQYF
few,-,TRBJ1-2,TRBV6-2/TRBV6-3,TGTGCCAGCAGCCGCCCCAGGGGAGGCTACACCTTC,CASSRPRGGYTF
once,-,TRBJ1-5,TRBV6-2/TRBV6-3,TGTGCCAGCAGTTACTCTTTCATCGGGTCTGGCAATCAGCCCCAGCATTTT,CASSYSFIGSGNQPQHF
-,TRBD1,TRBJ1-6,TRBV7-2,TGTGCCAGCAGCTTTTCCGGGACAGGCGCGCCCCTCCACTTT,CASSFSGTGAPLHF
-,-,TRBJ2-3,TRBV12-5,TGTGCTAGTGGTTTTACGGAATACGATACGCAGTATTTT,CASGFTEYDTQYF
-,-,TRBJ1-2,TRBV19,TGTGCCAGTAGTATGGGAGGGAAACTCTATGGCTACACCTTC,CASSMGGKLYGYTF
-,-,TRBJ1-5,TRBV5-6,TGTGCCAGCAGCTTGGCGGGTCAGCCCCAGCATTTT,CASSLAGQPQHF
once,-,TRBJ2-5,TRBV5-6,TGTGCCAGCAAGTCAGTCGGCAGGGAAGAGACCCAGTACTTC,CASKSVGREETQYF
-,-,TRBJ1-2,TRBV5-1,TGCGCCAGCAGATCAATGGGTACTAACTATGGCTACACCTTC,CASRSMGTNYGYTF
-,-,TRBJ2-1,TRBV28,TGTGCCAGCAGGGAGACTAGACGGTCCTACAATGAGCAGTTCTTC,CASRETRRSYNEQFF
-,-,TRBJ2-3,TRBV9,TGTGCCAGCAGCGTTGTCGGTTCCACAGATACGCAGTATTTT,CASSVVGSTDTQYF